The clone carrying this TCR beta chain was detected only once. The data originate from a study of blood T cell repertoires in COVID-19. The repertoire was sequenced with immunoSEQ multiplex PCR; TCRdb's copy has only in-frame clones and lacks some. This sample has a few hundred thousand clones, with about 88% found just once. The age range of participants was about 18 to 100 years, with residence in approximately 25 US areas. Membership in each cohort depended on participant-reported clinical history. The V gene lost 4 bases and the J gene lost 4 bases, with 17 bases spanning the gap. The CDR3 spans 16 residues. CDR1 MNHNS and CDR2 SASEGT come from the germline V gene.

The genes are TRBV6-1 and TRBJ1-3; the D gene is possibly TRBD1 (5 bases). The sample comprised PBMCs or T cells enriched from blood (not recorded which). The clonotype was recovered from a woman aged 60-70 years in a cohort exposed to, infected with or recovered from COVID-19 (not recorded which). CDR3 residues: CASSASSGGGGNTIYF. The CDR3 region has the DNA TGTGCCAGCAGTGCTTCATCCGGGGGAGGCGGAAACACCATATATTTT.